Each of the 9 T cell receptor beta chains below was sequenced from the same sample in a study of T-cell reconstitution after alpha-beta-depleted transplantation in children. Unique molecular identifiers were used in preparing the TCRbeta library. TCRdb re-called the PCR reads with MiXCR, one entry per CDR3 protein. Among around 600,000 distinct CDR3 sequences listed, roughly a tenth were seen once. The sample consisted of PBMCs from the stem cell graft donor, taken from the stem cell graft. The receptor source for this set is a human donor who donated a stem cell graft to a child with acute myeloid leukemia.

V gene TRBV24-1 combines with J gene TRBJ2-3, with TRBD1 matching 10 bases. The junction had 7 bases not matched to a gene; V was cut back by 2 bases and J by 6 bases. The CDR3 spans 16 residues. Germline V gives CDR1 KGHDR, CDR2 SFDVKD. CDR3 in amino acids: CATSDWRQGALDTQYF. CDR3 DNA sequence: TGTGCCACCAGTGATTGGCGACAGGGGGCCTTGGATACGCAGTATTTT.

The CDR3 spells CASTAKTSGYTGELFF. CDR3 DNA: TGTGCCAGCACCGCGAAGACTAGCGGATACACCGGGGAGCTGTTTTTT. The V call is TRBV27, the J call TRBJ2-2; 9 bases align to TRBD2. The CDR3 loop spans 16 amino acids. The V gene's germline CDR1 is MNHEY and CDR2 SMNVEV (reference sequence). V trimming: 7 bases; J trimming: 3 bases; junction bases outside the gene matches: 9.

The rearrangement links TRBV3-1 to TRBJ2-1; 9 bases line up with TRBD1. The V segment lost 4 bases and the J segment 8 bases; nucleotides outside the gene matches: 6. There are 14 residues in the CDR3. The germline CDR1 and CDR2 sequences are LGHDT and YNNKEL (reference sequence). The CDR3 DNA is TGTGCCAGCAGCCCCTGGGACAGGGTGGATGAGCAGTTCTTC. This sequence encodes CASSPWDRVDEQFF.

This clonotype was counted once. A much larger clone lies a single base off, so this may be a read error. This sequence joins TRBV7-9 and TRBJ2-1, with D possibly matching TRBD2 (6 bases). Germline V gives CDR1 SEHNR, CDR2 FQNEAQ (reference sequence). There are 15 residues in the CDR3. V was clipped by 7 bases and J by 2 bases, with 15 bases between them. CDR3 loop: CASILREAPYNEQFF. Written as DNA, the CDR3 is TGTGCCAGCATTTTGCGGGAAGCCCCCTACAATGAGCAGTTCTTC.

This chain uses TRBV6-2 or TRBV6-3 with TRBJ2-5; 9 positions agree with TRBD1. Germline loops: CDR1 MNHEY, CDR2 SVGEGT. CDR3 length: 14 residues. V was clipped by 6 bases and J by 5 bases; unmatched bases: 7. Here the CDR3 reads CASSRDRVRETQYF. The CDR3 DNA reads as TGTGCCAGCAGCCGGGACAGGGTTCGGGAGACCCAGTACTTC.

The chain combines TRBV5-1 with TRBJ2-7; a weak D match, TRBD2 (6 bases). The CDR3 spans 14 residues. Germline V lookup: CDR1 SGHRS, CDR2 YFSETQ. V was shortened by 2 bases and J by 6 bases, with 15 bases between the two germline ends. This chain's CDR3 is CASSFEGTAGEQYF. CDR3 DNA: TGCGCCAGCAGCTTTGAAGGGACTGCGGGCGAGCAGTACTTC.

This clonotype appeared a few times. This sequence joins TRBV6-1 and TRBJ2-6; the match to TRBD1 covers 7 bases. The CDR3 is made up of 17 amino acids. J was trimmed by 0 bases and V by 4 bases; bases with no gene match: 6. Per the germline V gene, CDR1 is MNHNS and CDR2 is SASEGT. CDR3 in DNA: TGTGCCAGCAGTGTCGGGACAGCCAGCTCTGGGGCCAACGTCCTGACTTTC. Protein: CASSVGTASSGANVLTF.

This sequence joins TRBV20-1 and TRBJ2-2; D is unresolved. Germline-derived CDR1 and CDR2 are DFQATT and SNEGSKA (reference sequence). This CDR3 region has 16 residues. The V and J ends lost 2 bases and 0 bases respectively, with 13 bases between them. CDR3 DNA: TGCAGTGCTAGATCCGTACGAGCGACGAACACCGGGGAGCTGTTTTTT. This sequence encodes CSARSVRATNTGELFF.

This chain links TRBV20-1 with TRBJ2-1; the D gene is possibly TRBD2 (6 bases). The V gene's germline CDR1 is DFQATT and CDR2 SNEGSKA (reference sequence). The CDR3 has 14 residues. Here the CDR3 reads CSRLGTGLQNEQFF. As DNA, the CDR3 is TGCAGCCGCCTGGGGACTGGATTACAGAATGAGCAGTTCTTC.